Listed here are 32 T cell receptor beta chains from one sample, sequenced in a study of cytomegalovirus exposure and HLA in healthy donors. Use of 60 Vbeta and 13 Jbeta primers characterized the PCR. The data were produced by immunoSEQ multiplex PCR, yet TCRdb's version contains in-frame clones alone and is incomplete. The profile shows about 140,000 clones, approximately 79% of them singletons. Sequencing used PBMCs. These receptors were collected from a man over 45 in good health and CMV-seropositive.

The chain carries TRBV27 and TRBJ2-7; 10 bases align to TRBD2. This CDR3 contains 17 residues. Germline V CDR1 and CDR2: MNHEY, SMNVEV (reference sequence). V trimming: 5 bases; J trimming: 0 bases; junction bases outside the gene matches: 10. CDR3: CASSPAGGPPASYEQYF. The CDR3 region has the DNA TGTGCCAGCAGTCCAGCGGGAGGGCCTCCCGCCTCCTACGAGCAGTACTTC.

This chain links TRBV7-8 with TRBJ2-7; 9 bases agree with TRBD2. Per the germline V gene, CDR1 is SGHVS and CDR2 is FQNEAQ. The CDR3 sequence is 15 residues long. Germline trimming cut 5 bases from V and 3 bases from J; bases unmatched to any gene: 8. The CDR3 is CASSKREVLNYEQYF. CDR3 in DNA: TGTGCCAGCAGCAAGCGGGAGGTCCTAAACTACGAGCAGTACTTC.

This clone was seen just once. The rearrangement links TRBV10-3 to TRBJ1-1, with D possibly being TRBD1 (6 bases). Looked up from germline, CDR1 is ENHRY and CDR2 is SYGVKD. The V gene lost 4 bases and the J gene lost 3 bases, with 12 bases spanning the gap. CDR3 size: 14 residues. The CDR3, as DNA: TGTGCCATCAGTGGCGACAGGACTTACACTGAAGCTTTCTTT. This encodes CAISGDRTYTEAFF.

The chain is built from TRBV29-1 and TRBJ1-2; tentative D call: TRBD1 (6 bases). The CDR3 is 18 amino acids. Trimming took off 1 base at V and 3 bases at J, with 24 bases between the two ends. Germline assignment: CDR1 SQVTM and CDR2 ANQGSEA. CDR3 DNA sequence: TGCAGCGTTGAAGGCTTCGTCAGGGGAAATGGAAGTGACTATGGCTACACCTTC. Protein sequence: CSVEGFVRGNGSDYGYTF. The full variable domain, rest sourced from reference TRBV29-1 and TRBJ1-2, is SAVISQKPSRDICQRGTSLTIQCQVDSQVTMMFWYRQQPGQSLTLIATANQGSEATYESGFVIDKFPISRPNLTFSTLTVSNMSPEDSSIYLCSVEGFVRGNGSDYGYTFGSGTRLTVV.

This CDR3 reads CASSYSEGTEAFF. DNA of the CDR3: TGTGCCAGCAGTTACTCTGAGGGCACTGAAGCTTTCTTT. The chain joins TRBV6-5 to TRBJ1-1; D is ambiguous. V lost 0 bases and J 4 bases, leaving 6 bases between the germline ends. Germline values: CDR1 MNHEY, CDR2 SVGAGI. This CDR3 is 13 amino acids long.

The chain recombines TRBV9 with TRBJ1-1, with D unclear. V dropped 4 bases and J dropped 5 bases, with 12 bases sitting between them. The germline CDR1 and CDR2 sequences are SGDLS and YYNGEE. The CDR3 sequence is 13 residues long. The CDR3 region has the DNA TGTGCCAGCAGCCCCGGACCGGGGACTGAAGCTTTCTTT. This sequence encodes CASSPGPGTEAFF.

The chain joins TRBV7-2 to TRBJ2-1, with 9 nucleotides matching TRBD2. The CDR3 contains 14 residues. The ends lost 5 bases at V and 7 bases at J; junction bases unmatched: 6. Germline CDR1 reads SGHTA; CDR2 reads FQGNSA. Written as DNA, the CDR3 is TGTGCCAGCAGCCCGGCGGGAGGGAGGAATGAGCAGTTCTTC. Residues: CASSPAGGRNEQFF.

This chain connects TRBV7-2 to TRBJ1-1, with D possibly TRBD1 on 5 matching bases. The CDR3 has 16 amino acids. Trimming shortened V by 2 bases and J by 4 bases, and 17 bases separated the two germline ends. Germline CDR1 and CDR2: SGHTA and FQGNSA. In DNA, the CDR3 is TGTGCCAGCAGCTTAAGGGGTAGGGCTCCGGGCACTGAAGCTTTCTTT. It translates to CASSLRGRAPGTEAFF.

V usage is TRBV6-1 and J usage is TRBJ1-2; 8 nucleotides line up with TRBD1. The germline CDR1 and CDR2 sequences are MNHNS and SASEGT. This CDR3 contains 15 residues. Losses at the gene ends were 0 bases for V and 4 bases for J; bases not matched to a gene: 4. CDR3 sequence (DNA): TGTGCCAGCAGTGAAGCCGGACAGGGCTTCTATGGCTACACCTTC. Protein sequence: CASSEAGQGFYGYTF.

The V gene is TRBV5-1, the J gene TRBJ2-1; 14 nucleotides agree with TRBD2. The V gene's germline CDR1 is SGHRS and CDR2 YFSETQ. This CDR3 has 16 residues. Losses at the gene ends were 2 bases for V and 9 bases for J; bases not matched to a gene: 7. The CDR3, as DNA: TGCGCCAGCAGCTTTACCGGGACTAGCGGGAGTATTGAGCAGTTCTTC. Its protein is CASSFTGTSGSIEQFF.

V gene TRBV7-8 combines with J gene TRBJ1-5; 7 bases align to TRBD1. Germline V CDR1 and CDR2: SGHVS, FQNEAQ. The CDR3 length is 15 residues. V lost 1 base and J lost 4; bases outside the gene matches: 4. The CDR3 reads CASSLERQGNQPQHF. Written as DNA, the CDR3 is TGTGCCAGCAGCTTAGAGCGACAGGGAAATCAGCCCCAGCATTTT.

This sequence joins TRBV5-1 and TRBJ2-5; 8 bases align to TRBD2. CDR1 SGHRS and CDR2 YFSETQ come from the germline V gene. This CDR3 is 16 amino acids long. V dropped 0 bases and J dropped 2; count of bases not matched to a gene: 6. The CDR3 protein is CASSLDAGRVQETQYF. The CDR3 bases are TGCGCCAGCAGCTTGGATGCCGGGAGGGTACAAGAGACCCAGTACTTC.

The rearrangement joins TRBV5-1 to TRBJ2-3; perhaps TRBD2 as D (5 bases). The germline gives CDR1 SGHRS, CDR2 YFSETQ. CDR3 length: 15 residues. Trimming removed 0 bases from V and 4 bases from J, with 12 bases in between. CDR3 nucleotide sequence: TGCGCCAGCAGCTTGGATGAGGGTCGCTCAGATACGCAGTATTTT. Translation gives CASSLDEGRSDTQYF.

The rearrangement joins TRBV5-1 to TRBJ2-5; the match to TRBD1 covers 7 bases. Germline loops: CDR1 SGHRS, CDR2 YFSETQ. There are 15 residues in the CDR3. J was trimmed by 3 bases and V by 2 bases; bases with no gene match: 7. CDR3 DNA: TGCGCCAGCAGCTTTCTTGGACAGGAGAAAGAGACCCAGTACTTC. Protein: CASSFLGQEKETQYF.

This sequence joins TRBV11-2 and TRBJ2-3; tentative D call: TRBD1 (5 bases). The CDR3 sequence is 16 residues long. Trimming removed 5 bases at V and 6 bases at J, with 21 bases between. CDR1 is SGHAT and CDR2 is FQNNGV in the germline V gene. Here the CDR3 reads CASSPEGARNMDTQYF. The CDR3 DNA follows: TGTGCCAGCAGCCCCGAAGGGGCTCGAAATATGGATACGCAGTATTTT.

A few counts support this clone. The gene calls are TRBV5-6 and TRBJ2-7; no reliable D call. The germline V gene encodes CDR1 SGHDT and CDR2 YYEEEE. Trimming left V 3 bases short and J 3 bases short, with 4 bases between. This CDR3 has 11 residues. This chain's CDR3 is CASSSYYEQYF. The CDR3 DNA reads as TGTGCCAGCAGCTCCTACTACGAGCAGTACTTC.

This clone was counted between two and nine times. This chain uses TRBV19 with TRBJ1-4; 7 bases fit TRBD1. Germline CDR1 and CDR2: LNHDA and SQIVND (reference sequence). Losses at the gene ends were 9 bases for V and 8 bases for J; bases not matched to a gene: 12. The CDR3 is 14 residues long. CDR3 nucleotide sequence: TGTGCCAGCCAACAAACCGGGACAGCGGAAAAACTGTTTTTT. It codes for CASQQTGTAEKLFF.

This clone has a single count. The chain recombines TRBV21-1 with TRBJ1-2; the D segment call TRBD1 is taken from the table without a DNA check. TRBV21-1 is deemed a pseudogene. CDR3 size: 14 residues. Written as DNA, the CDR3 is TGTGCCAGCAGCAGAGACACCGATAACTATGGCTACACCTTC. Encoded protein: CASSRDTDNYGYTF.

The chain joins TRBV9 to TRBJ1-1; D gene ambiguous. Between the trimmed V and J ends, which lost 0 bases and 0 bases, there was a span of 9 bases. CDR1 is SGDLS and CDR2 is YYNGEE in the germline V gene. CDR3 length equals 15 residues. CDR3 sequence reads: CASSVGFGLNTEAFF. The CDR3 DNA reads TGTGCCAGCAGCGTAGGGTTCGGTTTGAACACTGAAGCTTTCTTT.

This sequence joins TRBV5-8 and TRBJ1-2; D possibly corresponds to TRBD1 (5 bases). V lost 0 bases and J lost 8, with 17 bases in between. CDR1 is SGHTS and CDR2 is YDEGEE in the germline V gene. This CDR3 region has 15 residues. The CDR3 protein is CASSLASGGRFGYTF. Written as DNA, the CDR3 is TGTGCCAGCAGCTTGGCATCGGGGGGGAGGTTCGGCTACACCTTC.

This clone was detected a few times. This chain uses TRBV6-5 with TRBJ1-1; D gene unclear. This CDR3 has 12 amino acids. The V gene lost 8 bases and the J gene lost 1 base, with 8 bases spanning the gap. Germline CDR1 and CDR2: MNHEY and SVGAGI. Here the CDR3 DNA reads TGTGCCAGCCAGCGAGGGAACACTGAAGCTTTCTTT. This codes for CASQRGNTEAFF.

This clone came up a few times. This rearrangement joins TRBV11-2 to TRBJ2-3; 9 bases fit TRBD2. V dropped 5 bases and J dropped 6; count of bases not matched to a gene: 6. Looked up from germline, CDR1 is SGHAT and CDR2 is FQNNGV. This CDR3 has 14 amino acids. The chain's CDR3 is CASSPGTSPDTQYF. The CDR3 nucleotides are TGTGCCAGCAGCCCCGGGACTAGCCCCGATACGCAGTATTTT.

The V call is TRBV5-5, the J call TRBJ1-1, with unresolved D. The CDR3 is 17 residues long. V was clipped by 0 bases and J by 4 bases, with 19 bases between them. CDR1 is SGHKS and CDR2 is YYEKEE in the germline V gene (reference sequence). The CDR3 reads CASSLALVRSGGTEAFF. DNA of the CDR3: TGTGCCAGCAGCTTGGCTTTAGTACGGTCAGGAGGCACTGAAGCTTTCTTT.

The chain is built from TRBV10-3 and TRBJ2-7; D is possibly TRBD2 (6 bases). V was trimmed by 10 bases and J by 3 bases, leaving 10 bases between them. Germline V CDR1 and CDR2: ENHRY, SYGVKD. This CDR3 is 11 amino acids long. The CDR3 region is CASSGDYEQYF. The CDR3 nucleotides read TGTGCCAGTAGCGGTGACTACGAGCAGTACTTC.

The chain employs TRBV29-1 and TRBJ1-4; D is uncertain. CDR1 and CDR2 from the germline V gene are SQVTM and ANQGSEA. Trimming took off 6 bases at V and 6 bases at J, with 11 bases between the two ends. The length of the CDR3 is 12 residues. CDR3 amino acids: CSVFVVDEKLFF. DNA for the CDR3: TGCAGCGTATTCGTAGTTGATGAAAAACTGTTTTTT.

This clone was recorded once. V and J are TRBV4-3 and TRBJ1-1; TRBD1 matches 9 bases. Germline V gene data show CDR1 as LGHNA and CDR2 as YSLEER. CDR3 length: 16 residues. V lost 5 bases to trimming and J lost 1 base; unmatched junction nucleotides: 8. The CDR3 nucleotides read TGCGCCAGCAGCTACCGGGACAGGGTTCCGAACACTGAAGCTTTCTTT. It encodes CASSYRDRVPNTEAFF.

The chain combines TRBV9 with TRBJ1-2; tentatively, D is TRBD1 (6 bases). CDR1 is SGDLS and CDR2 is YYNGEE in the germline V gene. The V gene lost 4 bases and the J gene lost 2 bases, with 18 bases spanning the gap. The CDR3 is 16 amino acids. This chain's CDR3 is CASSPSGGAINYGYTF. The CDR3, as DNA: TGTGCCAGCAGCCCCTCCGGGGGGGCTATAAACTATGGCTACACCTTC.

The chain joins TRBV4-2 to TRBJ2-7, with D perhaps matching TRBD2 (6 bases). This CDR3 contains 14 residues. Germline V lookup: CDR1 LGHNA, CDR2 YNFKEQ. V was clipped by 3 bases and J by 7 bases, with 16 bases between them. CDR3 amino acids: CASSQTGLPREQYF. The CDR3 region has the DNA TGTGCCAGCAGCCAGACGGGACTCCCTCGGGAGCAGTACTTC.

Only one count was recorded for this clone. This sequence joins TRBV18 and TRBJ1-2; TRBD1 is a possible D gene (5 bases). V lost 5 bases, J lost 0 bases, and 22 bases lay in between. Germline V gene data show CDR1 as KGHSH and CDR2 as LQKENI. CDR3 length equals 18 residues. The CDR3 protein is CASSSLGVASSANYGYTF. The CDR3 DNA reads TGTGCCAGCTCATCCTTAGGGGTTGCGTCTTCAGCTAACTATGGCTACACCTTC.

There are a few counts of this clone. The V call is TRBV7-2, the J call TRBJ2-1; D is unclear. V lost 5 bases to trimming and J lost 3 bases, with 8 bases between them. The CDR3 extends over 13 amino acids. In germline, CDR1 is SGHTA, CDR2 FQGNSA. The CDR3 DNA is TGTGCCAGCAGCCAAGCCCGCTACAATGAGCAGTTCTTC. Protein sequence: CASSQARYNEQFF.

In nucleotides, the CDR3 is TGCGCCAGCAGCCAGGGGGCCGGAAACACCATATATTTT. This encodes CASSQGAGNTIYF. The chain employs TRBV5-1 and TRBJ1-3; 8 bases agree with TRBD1. Germline-derived CDR1 and CDR2 are SGHRS and YFSETQ. The CDR3 has 13 amino acids. V lost 4 bases and J lost 4; bases outside the gene matches: 1.

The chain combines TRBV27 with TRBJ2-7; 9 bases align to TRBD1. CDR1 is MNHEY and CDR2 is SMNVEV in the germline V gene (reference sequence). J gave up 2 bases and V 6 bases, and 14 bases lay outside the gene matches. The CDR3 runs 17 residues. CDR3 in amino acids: CASREFSGTGNTYEQYF. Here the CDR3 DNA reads TGTGCCAGCAGGGAGTTCTCCGGGACAGGGAATACCTACGAGCAGTACTTC.